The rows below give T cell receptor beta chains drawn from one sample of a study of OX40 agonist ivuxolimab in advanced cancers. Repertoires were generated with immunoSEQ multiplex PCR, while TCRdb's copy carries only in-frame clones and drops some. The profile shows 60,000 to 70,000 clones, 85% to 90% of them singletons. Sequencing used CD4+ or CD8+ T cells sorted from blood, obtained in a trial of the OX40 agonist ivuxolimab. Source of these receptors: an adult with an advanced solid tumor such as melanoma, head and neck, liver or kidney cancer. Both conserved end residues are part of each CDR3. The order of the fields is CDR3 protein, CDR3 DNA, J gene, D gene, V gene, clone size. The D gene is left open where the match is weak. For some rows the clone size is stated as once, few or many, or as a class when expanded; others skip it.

CASSPFTGGEDEQYF,TGTGCCAGCAGCCCCTTCACCGGGGGTGAGGACGAGCAGTACTTC,TRBJ2-7,.,TRBV7-9,.
CASSSHRDGPYEQYF,TGTGCCAGCAGCTCCCACCGGGACGGACCCTACGAGCAGTACTTC,TRBJ2-7,.,TRBV4-2,.
CASSVGSMSGNTIYF,TGTGCCAGCAGCGTAGGTAGTATGTCTGGAAACACCATATATTTT,TRBJ1-3,.,TRBV9,.
CASSGTGAGYTF,TGCGCCAGCAGCGGTACAGGGGCTGGCTACACCTTC,TRBJ1-2,TRBD1,TRBV5-1,.
CASSYNPRGPYNEQFF,TGTGCCAGCAGTTACAACCCCCGGGGGCCGTACAATGAGCAGTTCTTC,TRBJ2-1,.,TRBV6-5,.
CASSFPPRQGGNEQFF,TGTGCCAGCAGTTTCCCCCCCCGACAGGGGGGCAATGAGCAGTTCTTC,TRBJ2-1,TRBD1,TRBV27,.
CASSEWGEGNEKLFF,TGTGCCAGCAGCGAATGGGGAGAAGGGAATGAAAAACTGTTTTTT,TRBJ1-4,.,TRBV6-5,.
CASSVAGAGSEKLFF,TGTGCCAGCAGCGTAGCGGGGGCAGGGTCTGAAAAACTGTTTTTT,TRBJ1-4,.,TRBV9,.
CASTRTNEQFF,TGTGCCAGCACCAGGACCAATGAGCAGTTCTTC,TRBJ2-1,.,TRBV7-2,.
CASSFATNEKLFF,TGTGCCAGCAGCTTTGCAACTAATGAAAAACTGTTTTTT,TRBJ1-4,.,TRBV7-9,.
CASSGRWPETQYF,TGTGCCAGCAGTGGTCGTTGGCCGGAGACCCAGTACTTC,TRBJ2-5,.,TRBV25-1,.
CASSGGLAGREQYF,TGTGCCAGCAGCGGGGGACTAGCGGGGCGCGAGCAGTACTTC,TRBJ2-7,TRBD2,TRBV5-4,.
CASSGDREDHWDHGYTF,TGTGCCAGTAGTGGAGACAGGGAGGACCATTGGGACCATGGCTACACCTTC,TRBJ1-2,TRBD1,TRBV19,.
CASSLDGGNEQFF,TGTGCCAGCAGCTTAGATGGGGGGAATGAGCAGTTCTTC,TRBJ2-1,.,TRBV11-3,.
CASSYLNSYEQYF,TGTGCCAGCAGCTACCTCAACTCCTACGAGCAGTACTTC,TRBJ2-7,.,TRBV11-2,.
CASSVGGRVAEQYF,TGTGCCAGCAGCGTAGGCGGGAGAGTGGCCGAGCAGTACTTC,TRBJ2-7,TRBD2,TRBV9,.
CSVQYRDNPYNEQFF,TGCAGCGTTCAATACCGGGACAATCCCTACAATGAGCAGTTCTTC,TRBJ2-1,.,TRBV29-1,.
CASSWSAGTANSGNTIYF,TGTGCCAGCAGTTGGTCGGCAGGGACAGCCAACTCTGGAAACACCATATATTTT,TRBJ1-3,TRBD1,TRBV27,.
CASSEVGRRQPQHF,TGTGCCAGCAGTGAAGTGGGGCGTCGACAGCCCCAGCATTTT,TRBJ1-5,.,TRBV25-1,few
CAWSVVGISTDTQYF,TGTGCCTGGAGTGTAGTGGGGATTAGCACAGATACGCAGTATTTT,TRBJ2-3,.,TRBV30,.
CASSLNLGQLLQETQYF,TGTGCCAGCAGTTTAAATCTTGGACAGCTTCTGCAAGAGACCCAGTACTTC,TRBJ2-5,.,TRBV27,.
CASSFGESAEQFF,TGTGCCAGCAGTTTTGGGGAGAGCGCTGAGCAGTTCTTC,TRBJ2-1,.,TRBV27,few
CASSQGVWQGDTEAFF,TGTGCCAGCAGCCAAGGGGTTTGGCAGGGGGACACTGAAGCTTTCTTT,TRBJ1-1,TRBD1,TRBV7-8,.
CASRPVTVWNTEAFF,TGTGCCAGCAGACCCGTGACAGTCTGGAACACTGAAGCTTTCTTT,TRBJ1-1,.,TRBV6-5,once
CAWSRDTHTEAFF,TGTGCCTGGAGCCGGGACACCCACACTGAAGCTTTCTTT,TRBJ1-1,.,TRBV30,once
CASSLGVRTEAFF,TGTGCCAGCAGTTTGGGGGTACGGACTGAAGCTTTCTTT,TRBJ1-1,.,TRBV27,.
CSVELDWEQFF,TGCAGCGTTGAACTTGACTGGGAGCAGTTCTTC,TRBJ2-1,.,TRBV29-1,.
CASSLAVSYEQYF,TGTGCCAGCAGCTTGGCGGTCTCCTACGAGCAGTACTTC,TRBJ2-7,.,TRBV5-6,.
CASNPYGDSYSHGYTF,TGTGCCAGCAACCCTTATGGGGACTCATACTCTCATGGCTACACCTTC,TRBJ1-2,.,TRBV27,.
CASSQTNLVYEQYF,TGCGCCAGCAGTCAAACAAACCTAGTCTACGAGCAGTACTTC,TRBJ2-7,.,TRBV4-1,few
CASSSPLPGTDYEQYF,TGTGCCAGCAGCTCCCCACTCCCAGGGACTGACTACGAGCAGTACTTC,TRBJ2-7,.,TRBV7-9,.
CASSEILGDRGRIKYNEQFF,TGTGCCAGCAGTGAAATTCTGGGGGACAGGGGGCGCATAAAGTACAATGAGCAGTTCTTC,TRBJ2-1,TRBD1,TRBV6-1,.
CASSAGPKRTDTQYF,TGCGCCAGCAGTGCGGGACCTAAACGGACAGATACGCAGTATTTT,TRBJ2-3,.,TRBV10-1,.
CASWEGFTEAFF,TGTGCCAGTTGGGAGGGTTTCACTGAAGCTTTCTTT,TRBJ1-1,.,TRBV19,once
CASSSPIPSRTGNTEAFF,TGTGCCAGCAGCTCCCCAATACCCTCTAGGACAGGGAACACTGAAGCTTTCTTT,TRBJ1-1,TRBD1,TRBV7-9,.
CASSIVQGVYGELFF,TGTGCCAGTAGTATCGTGCAGGGGGTCTACGGGGAGCTGTTTTTT,TRBJ2-2,TRBD1,TRBV19,.
CAWGGASSYNEQFF,TGTGCTTGGGGGGGGGCGAGCTCCTACAATGAGCAGTTCTTC,TRBJ2-1,.,TRBV30,.
CASSLSNGEKLFF,TGTGCCAGCAGCTTAAGTAATGGTGAAAAACTGTTTTTT,TRBJ1-4,.,TRBV13,.
CASSPENDYEQYF,TGTGCCAGCTCACCCGAGAACGACTACGAGCAGTACTTC,TRBJ2-7,.,TRBV18,.
CAWGDGPGGEKLFF,TGTGCCTGGGGGGACGGGCCTGGGGGCGAAAAACTGTTTTTT,TRBJ1-4,.,TRBV30,.
CASSLGRVMNTEAFF,TGCGCCAGCAGCTTGGGTCGGGTAATGAACACTGAAGCTTTCTTT,TRBJ1-1,.,TRBV5-1,.
CAINRGGTEAFF,TGTGCCATCAATCGAGGGGGGACTGAAGCTTTCTTT,TRBJ1-1,.,TRBV10-3,.
CASSPYEEGYGYTF,TGTGCCAGCAGCCCCTACGAAGAGGGCTATGGCTACACCTTC,TRBJ1-2,.,TRBV4-2,.
CASSLFWGNEQFF,TGTGCCAGCAGTTTATTCTGGGGGAATGAGCAGTTCTTC,TRBJ2-1,.,TRBV27,once
CASSPQGTGAYPTDTQYF,TGTGCCAGCAGCCCTCAAGGGACAGGGGCTTACCCTACAGATACGCAGTATTTT,TRBJ2-3,TRBD1,TRBV11-2,once
CSGKQGLPGELFF,TGCAGCGGTAAACAGGGGTTGCCCGGGGAGCTGTTTTTT,TRBJ2-2,TRBD1,TRBV29-1,.
CASSEAGEVFF,TGTGCCAGCAGTGAAGCAGGGGAGGTTTTCTTT,TRBJ1-1,.,TRBV6-5,.
CASSYTGVRETQYF,TGCGCCAGCAGCTATACAGGGGTTAGGGAGACCCAGTACTTC,TRBJ2-5,TRBD1,TRBV5-1,.
CARSRRRQKNTGELFF,TGTGCCAGAAGCAGGCGACGACAGAAGAACACCGGGGAGCTGTTTTTT,TRBJ2-2,.,TRBV5-3,.
CASSLSVNEQFF,TGTGCCAGCAGTTTATCGGTGAATGAGCAGTTCTTC,TRBJ2-1,.,TRBV27,.
CASSLGLAASTDTQYF,TGTGCCAGCAGCTTGGGACTAGCGGCGAGCACAGATACGCAGTATTTT,TRBJ2-3,TRBD2,TRBV7-8,.
CASSRQGPHADTQYF,TGTGCCAGCAGTCGACAGGGGCCTCACGCGGATACGCAGTATTTT,TRBJ2-3,TRBD1,TRBV6-6,.
CASSLRGVNQPQHF,TGTGCCAGCAGCTTACGGGGGGTGAATCAGCCCCAGCATTTT,TRBJ1-5,.,TRBV7-6,.
CASSWEDRTYEQYF,TGTGCCAGCAGTTGGGAGGACCGAACCTACGAGCAGTACTTC,TRBJ2-7,.,TRBV27,.
CASSQGTQPQHF,TGTGCCAGCAGCCAAGGAACTCAGCCCCAGCATTTT,TRBJ1-5,.,TRBV14,.
CAWSVLRGWYDEQFF,TGTGCCTGGAGTGTACTCAGGGGATGGTACGATGAGCAGTTCTTC,TRBJ2-1,.,TRBV30,few
CASSFDTGGYEQYF,TGTGCCAGCAGTTTCGACACAGGGGGCTACGAGCAGTACTTC,TRBJ2-7,TRBD1,TRBV27,.